The 28 T cell receptor beta chains below were found in one sample sequenced in a study of OX40 agonist ivuxolimab in advanced cancers. Assay: immunoSEQ multiplex PCR; the TCRdb copy retains only in-frame clones and omits some. Here the sample spans 70,000 to 95,000 clones, around 94% being singletons. Here the sequenced sample was CD4+ or CD8+ T cells sorted from blood, taken in a trial of the OX40 agonist ivuxolimab. The receptors shown here come from an adult with an advanced solid tumor such as melanoma, head and neck, liver or kidney cancer.

This chain connects TRBV7-3 to TRBJ2-1; the D is unclear. Germline V gives CDR1 SGHTA, CDR2 FQGTGA. V lost 7 bases and J 3 bases, leaving 10 bases between the germline ends. This CDR3 has 13 residues. As DNA, the CDR3 is TGTGCCAGCATCCATTGCGGCTACAATGAGCAGTTCTTC. Its protein is CASIHCGYNEQFF.

This clone has only one observation. The V and J genes are TRBV7-9 and TRBJ2-7; tentatively, D is TRBD1 (5 bases). Germline V CDR1 and CDR2: SEHNR, FQNEAQ (reference sequence). This CDR3 is built from 14 residues. Trimming shortened V by 1 base and J by 0 bases, and 7 bases separated the two germline ends. CDR3 nucleotide sequence: TGTGCCAGCAGCTTAGGGGGCCTCTCCTACGAGCAGTACTTC. This encodes CASSLGGLSYEQYF.

The CDR3 DNA sequence: TGTGCCAGCAGTCAAGAAGAGACCCAGTACTTC. It encodes CASSQEETQYF. V is TRBV6-5 and J is TRBJ2-5; D not certain. The CDR3 length is 11 residues. V shed 5 bases and J shed 3 bases, with 4 bases lying between them. Germline CDR1 is MNHEY and CDR2 is SVGAGI.

The sample holds a few counts of this clone. The rearrangement uses TRBV28 and TRBJ2-7; a weak D match, TRBD1 (5 bases). The ends were cut back, 3 bases at V and 1 base at J, with 16 bases in the middle. CDR1 and CDR2 from the germline V gene are MDHEN and SYDVKM. This CDR3 has 16 residues. CDR3 sequence reads: CASSFRLLDSSYEQYF. CDR3 nucleotide sequence: TGTGCCAGCAGTTTTAGGCTCTTAGACAGTTCCTACGAGCAGTACTTC. Combining the CDR3 with reference TRBV28 and TRBJ2-7 gives the whole variable domain DVKVTQSSRYLVKRTGEKVFLECVQDMDHENMFWYRQDPGLGLRLIYFSYDVKMKEKGDIPEGYSVSREKKERFSLILESASTNQTSMYLCASSFRLLDSSYEQYFGPGTRLTVT.

The rearrangement uses TRBV13 and TRBJ2-5; D is possibly TRBD1 (6 bases). The CDR3 runs to 15 residues. With 5 bases removed from V and 3 bases from J, the gap between germline ends came to 16 bases. Germline V gene lookup returns CDR1 PRHDT and CDR2 FYEKMQ (reference sequence). CDR3 DNA sequence: TGTGCCAGCAGCCTGAACCGGGGACAAAAAGAGACCCAGTACTTC. Translation gives CASSLNRGQKETQYF.

J is TRBJ2-7 and V is TRBV11-3, with D perhaps matching TRBD2 (6 bases). The CDR3 is 14 amino acids. The germline V and J ends were trimmed by 4 bases and 7 bases, with 17 bases remaining between them. The germline V gene encodes CDR1 SGHNT and CDR2 YENEEA. The CDR3 region is CASSSTAGPLEQYF. The CDR3 nucleotides are TGTGCCAGCAGCTCGACAGCGGGCCCCTTGGAGCAGTACTTC.

This rearrangement joins TRBV4-3 to TRBJ1-6; D possibly corresponds to TRBD1 (5 bases). Germline V gene sequence: CDR1 LGHNA, CDR2 YSLEER. The V end lost 4 bases, the J end lost 0 bases, and 13 bases lay between the germline ends. There are 17 residues in the CDR3. In DNA form, the CDR3 reads TGCGCCAGCAGCCCTGGGGCAGCTCGCTCCTATAATTCACCCCTCCACTTT. Residues: CASSPGAARSYNSPLHF.

The chain employs TRBV7-9 and TRBJ2-7; a possible D gene is TRBD2 (5 bases). The CDR3 runs to 13 residues. V was shortened by 2 bases and J by 2 bases, with 7 bases between the two germline ends. Per the germline V gene, CDR1 is SEHNR and CDR2 is FQNEAQ (reference sequence). CDR3 DNA: TGTGCCAGCAGCTTACCGGAGGCCTACGAGCAGTACTTC. This gives the protein CASSLPEAYEQYF. Full variable domain (missing parts from reference TRBV7-9 and TRBJ2-7): DTGVSQNPRHKITKRGQNVTFRCDPISEHNRLYWYRQTLGQGPEFLTYFQNEAQLEKSRLLSDRFSAERPKGSFSTLEIQRTEQGDSAMYLCASSLPEAYEQYFGPGTRLTVT.

V gene TRBV9 combines with J gene TRBJ2-7; no clear D gene. The CDR3 contains 14 residues. The germline CDR1 and CDR2 sequences are SGDLS and YYNGEE. Trimming shortened V by 0 bases and J by 6 bases, and 13 bases separated the two germline ends. The CDR3 coding sequence is TGTGCCAGCAGCGTAGAGGGTAGCTCTTCCGAGCAGTACTTC. It encodes CASSVEGSSSEQYF.

The chain couples TRBV16 to TRBJ2-1; 12 bases match TRBD2. This CDR3 is built from 19 residues. Unmatched junction bases numbered 7, after V lost 0 bases and J lost 1 base. Germline assignment: CDR1 KGHSY and CDR2 FQNENV. The CDR3 reads CASSQSASGRESSYNEQFF. CDR3 nucleotides: TGTGCCAGCAGCCAATCGGCTAGCGGGAGGGAATCATCCTACAATGAGCAGTTCTTC.

V usage is TRBV27 and J usage is TRBJ2-1; D uncertain. CDR1 MNHEY and CDR2 SMNVEV come from the germline V gene (reference sequence). V was cut by 5 bases and J by 6 bases, with 8 bases left in between. This CDR3 is built from 12 residues. CDR3 region: CASSNDGNEQFF. The CDR3 DNA reads TGTGCCAGCAGTAATGACGGCAATGAGCAGTTCTTC.

The V call is TRBV12-5, the J call TRBJ2-3; unclear D gene. This CDR3 region has 15 residues. The V gene's germline CDR1 is LGHNT and CDR2 FRNRAP. The V and J ends lost 0 bases and 2 bases respectively, with 9 bases between them. The CDR3 DNA reads as TGTGCTAGTGGTTTGGTAGTACTAAACACAGATACGCAGTATTTT. Protein sequence: CASGLVVLNTDTQYF.

V gene TRBV5-6 combines with J gene TRBJ1-1; D unclear. CDR1 and CDR2 (germline): SGHDT, YYEEEE. V lost 4 bases and J lost 6, with 16 bases in between. There are 14 residues in the CDR3. The CDR3 nucleotides are TGTGCCAGCAGCCGCGAGCAGATGGTTTCTGAAGCTTTCTTT. Residues: CASSREQMVSEAFF. Based on the CDR3 plus reference TRBV5-6 and TRBJ1-1, the full variable domain is DAGVTQSPTHLIKTRGQQVTLRCSPKSGHDTVSWYQQALGQGPQFIFQYYEEEERQRGNFPDRFSGHQFPNYSSELNVNALLLGDSALYLCASSREQMVSEAFFGQGTRLTVV.

The rearrangement links TRBV27 to TRBJ2-5; 9 bases align to TRBD1. CDR1 is MNHEY and CDR2 is SMNVEV in the germline V gene (reference sequence). There are 19 residues in the CDR3. V dropped 5 bases and J dropped 1; count of bases not matched to a gene: 17. As DNA, the CDR3 is TGTGCCAGCAGTCCCCTATCCCGACAGGGGGGATCTTTCCAAGAGACCCAGTACTTC. It yields the protein CASSPLSRQGGSFQETQYF.

CDR3 sequence reads: CASSQEQPETQYF. The CDR3 DNA reads TGCGCCAGCAGCCAAGAACAGCCAGAGACCCAGTACTTC. The chain carries TRBV4-1 and TRBJ2-5; D gene ambiguous. Trimming left V 0 bases short and J 4 bases short, with 6 bases between. The germline V gene encodes CDR1 MGHRA and CDR2 YSYEKL. The CDR3 is made up of 13 amino acids.

The chain's CDR3 is CASSQEQGSGNTIYF. DNA of the CDR3: TGCGCCAGCAGCCAGGAGCAGGGGTCGGGAAACACCATATATTTT. J is TRBJ1-3 and V is TRBV4-1; possible D gene TRBD1, 6 bases. V lost 3 bases, J lost 4 bases, and 13 bases lay in between. The V gene's germline CDR1 is MGHRA and CDR2 YSYEKL. The CDR3 has 15 amino acids.

The gene calls are TRBV2 and TRBJ2-1; TRBD2 aligns across 14 bases. Germline assignment: CDR1 SNHLY and CDR2 FYNNEI. The CDR3 has 16 amino acids. Trimming cost V 4 bases and J 7 bases; bases outside gene matches: 6. CDR3 coding DNA: TGTGCCAGCAGTGGGGCCGGGACTAGCGGGAGAAATGAGCAGTTCTTC. It specifies CASSGAGTSGRNEQFF.

CDR3 region: CASSDWWVEQNYEQYF. Here the CDR3 DNA reads TGTGCCAGCAGTGATTGGTGGGTTGAACAGAACTACGAGCAGTACTTC. This sequence joins TRBV2 and TRBJ2-7; D remains unclear. The CDR3 consists of 16 residues. Trimming stripped 3 bases from V and 3 bases from J, with 18 bases between. Germline V gene data show CDR1 as SNHLY and CDR2 as FYNNEI.

This clone was seen only once. V usage is TRBV6-5 and J usage is TRBJ2-1; D not certain. Germline CDR1 MNHEY, CDR2 SVGAGI. Trimming removed 2 bases from V and 9 bases from J, with 5 bases in between. The CDR3 consists of 11 residues. DNA for the CDR3: TGTGCCAGCAGTTACGGTTCTGAGCAGTTCTTC. It translates to CASSYGSEQFF.

The chain joins TRBV5-1 to TRBJ2-7; D call uncertain. The CDR3 is made up of 14 amino acids. From germline, CDR1 is SGHRS and CDR2 YFSETQ. Deletions cut 0 bases from V and 3 bases from J, with 10 bases between. The CDR3: CASSLVQLDYEQYF. The CDR3 nucleotides are TGCGCCAGCAGCTTGGTTCAGCTAGACTACGAGCAGTACTTC.

This sequence joins TRBV9 and TRBJ1-3; D is unclear. CDR3 size: 13 residues. V was trimmed by 0 bases and J by 4 bases, leaving 5 bases between them. Germline V gene lookup returns CDR1 SGDLS and CDR2 YYNGEE. The CDR3 loop is CASSVDGGNTIYF. The CDR3 DNA reads as TGTGCCAGCAGCGTAGATGGAGGAAACACCATATATTTT. The full variable domain, completed using reference TRBV9 and TRBJ1-3, is DSGVTQTPKHLITATGQRVTLRCSPRSGDLSVYWYQQSLDQGLQFLIQYYNGEERAKGNILERFSAQQFPDLHSELNLSSLELGDSALYFCASSVDGGNTIYFGEGSWLTVV.

This clone came up once. The rearrangement uses TRBV7-2 and TRBJ2-1; TRBD2 matches 15 bases. This CDR3 region has 17 residues. Unmatched junction bases numbered 1, after V lost 0 bases and J lost 4 bases. Germline-derived CDR1 and CDR2 are SGHTA and FQGNSA. The chain's CDR3 is CASSLAGLAGGYNEQFF. The CDR3, as DNA: TGTGCCAGCAGCTTAGCTGGACTAGCGGGAGGGTACAATGAGCAGTTCTTC. The full variable domain, rest sourced from reference TRBV7-2 and TRBJ2-1, is GAGVSQSPSNKVTEKGKDVELRCDPISGHTALYWYRQSLGQGLEFLIYFQGNSAPDKSGLPSDRFSAERTGGSVSTLTIQRTQQEDSAVYLCASSLAGLAGGYNEQFFGPGTRLTVL.

The V call is TRBV7-9, the J call TRBJ2-1; possible D gene TRBD1, 6 bases. Germline-derived CDR1 and CDR2 are SEHNR and FQNEAQ (reference sequence). V was pared by 5 bases and J by 0 bases, with 14 bases between. The length of the CDR3 is 16 residues. The CDR3 region is CASSAPWTDSYNEQFF. DNA of the CDR3: TGTGCCAGCAGCGCCCCTTGGACAGACTCCTACAATGAGCAGTTCTTC.

The V call is TRBV4-3, the J call TRBJ1-2; D not certain. Germline lookup yields CDR1 LGHNA and CDR2 YSLEER. Trimming removed 0 bases at V and 5 bases at J, with 10 bases between. CDR3 length: 14 amino acids. This CDR3 is CASSQDRTEYGYTF. The DNA for the CDR3 is TGCGCCAGCAGCCAAGATAGGACCGAATATGGCTACACCTTC.

The genes are TRBV13 and TRBJ2-7, with D unclear. This CDR3 spans 14 amino acids. V lost 0 bases and J lost 2, with 8 bases in between. The germline CDR1 and CDR2 sequences are PRHDT and FYEKMQ (reference sequence). The CDR3 region has the DNA TGTGCCAGCAGCTTAGGCAAAAGCCCCTACGAGCAGTACTTC. Translated, it gives CASSLGKSPYEQYF.

The rearrangement links TRBV15 to TRBJ2-7; 10 nucleotides match TRBD1. The CDR3 length is 15 residues. CDR1 is LNHNV and CDR2 is YYDKDF in the germline V gene (reference sequence). J gave up 2 bases and V 3 bases, and 4 bases lay outside the gene matches. CDR3 sequence (DNA): TGTGCCACCAGCAGCACCGGGACAGGGGCCTACGAGCAGTACTTC. Translated: CATSSTGTGAYEQYF.

This clone occurred once. The chain uses TRBV28 and TRBJ2-2, with 8 bases identical to TRBD1. Germline lookup yields CDR1 MDHEN and CDR2 SYDVKM. This CDR3 has 16 residues. The V and J ends lost 4 bases and 3 bases, in that order; junction bases with no gene match: 7. The CDR3 is CASSSRDRYYTGELFF. In DNA, the CDR3 is TGTGCCAGCAGTTCCCGGGACAGGTACTACACCGGGGAGCTGTTTTTT.

The rearrangement links TRBV7-8 to TRBJ1-1, with 9 nucleotides matching TRBD1. Germline-derived CDR1 and CDR2 are SGHVS and FQNEAQ. The junction had 3 bases not matched to a gene; V was cut back by 3 bases and J by 1 base. The CDR3 runs to 15 residues. The CDR3 DNA reads TGTGCCAGCAGCTTTGGGACAGGGCAGAACACTGAAGCTTTCTTT. It translates to CASSFGTGQNTEAFF.